This TCR beta chain is drawn from a study of sequential checkpoint blockade in melanoma. Background on the study: First-line arms were nivolumab then ipilimumab, or the reverse, randomized 1:1. Both treatment sequences were followed by maintenance nivolumab.

This clone has more than one count but fewer than ten. As for treatment: randomized to nivolumab then ipilimumab (arm A) or the reverse (arm B). None of the patients previously received DNA-damaging chemotherapy. Sorted cells were live CD3+CD8+, lacking CD19 and CD56, from PBMCs. Repertoires were generated with immunoSEQ multiplex PCR, while TCRdb's copy carries only in-frame clones and drops some. The table includes tens of thousands of clones, 80% to 90% detected once. V was pared by 3 bases and J by 0 bases, with 12 bases between. Germline lookup yields CDR1 MGHRA and CDR2 YSYEKL. This CDR3 has 16 amino acids.

This chain connects TRBV4-1 to TRBJ1-3, with D tentatively TRBD1 (5 bases). Specimen: CD8+ T cells sorted from blood (inferred from file names), collected from a patient given nivolumab and ipilimumab in sequence. The TCR originated in a human donor with melanoma. The CDR3 DNA is TGCGCCAGCAGCCAGTCGGGACTGCCCTCTGGAAACACCATATATTTT. It codes for CASSQSGLPSGNTIYF.